The 5 T cell receptor beta chains given below trace back to one sample, sequenced in a study of cytomegalovirus exposure and HLA in healthy donors (dated by TCRdb to 2016 to 2017). The method behind the library was the immunoSEQ multiplex PCR assay. For the multiplex PCR, a mixture combining 60 forward primers for TCR Vbeta segments and 13 reverse primers for TCR Jbeta segments was used. Not all clones reach the TCRdb copy of this immuneACCESS table, which keeps in-frame sequences only. Checked studies attribute under half of the gap to unresolved V genes and leave the rest unexplained. The sample table holds 100,000 to 120,000 clones, of which about 69% were seen once. Clones ranked in the top ten supply under 1.5% of the sample. Source material: PBMCs. These receptors were taken from a man aged 40-55 years in good health and CMV-seronegative.

This chain uses TRBV7-9 with TRBJ2-7; D is possibly TRBD2 (5 bases). Germline V lookup: CDR1 SEHNR, CDR2 FQNEAQ (reference sequence). The CDR3 runs 13 residues. The V gene lost 0 bases and the J gene lost 3 bases, with 6 bases spanning the gap. CDR3 in amino acids: CASSLAEDYEQYF. The CDR3 nucleotides are TGTGCCAGCAGCTTAGCGGAGGACTACGAGCAGTACTTC.

Only a few counts were recorded for this clone. V gene TRBV28 combines with J gene TRBJ2-7, with 9 bases lining up with TRBD2. CDR3 size: 14 residues. Germline assignment: CDR1 MDHEN and CDR2 SYDVKM. Trimming removed 8 bases from V and 6 bases from J; junction bases left unmatched: 11. This chain's CDR3 is CASGISGGLLEQYF. Here the CDR3 DNA reads TGTGCCAGCGGGATTAGCGGGGGCCTACTCGAGCAGTACTTC.

The chain uses TRBV10-3 and TRBJ2-7; the match to TRBD1 covers 8 bases. Losses at the gene ends were 3 bases for V and 4 bases for J; bases not matched to a gene: 8. The CDR3 spans 15 residues. Germline CDR1 is ENHRY and CDR2 is SYGVKD. This CDR3 is CAISDPRTGNYEQYF. CDR3 in DNA: TGTGCCATCAGTGATCCCCGGACAGGGAATTACGAGCAGTACTTC.

The V gene is TRBV15, the J gene TRBJ1-1, with D tentatively TRBD1 (6 bases). This CDR3 is 14 amino acids long. Trimming removed 8 bases at V and 2 bases at J, with 15 bases between. Germline lookup yields CDR1 LNHNV and CDR2 YYDKDF (reference sequence). CDR3 loop: CATPGGALNTEAFF. The DNA of the CDR3 is TGTGCCACCCCCGGGGGGGCCCTTAACACTGAAGCTTTCTTT.

The rearrangement links TRBV2 to TRBJ2-3, with D perhaps matching TRBD1 (7 bases). Trimming pared 10 bases from V and 0 bases from J, leaving 14 bases between. The germline gives CDR1 SNHLY, CDR2 FYNNEI. The CDR3 loop spans 14 amino acids. CDR3 region: CAIQGGPSTDTQYF. CDR3 nucleotide sequence: TGTGCCATCCAGGGGGGACCTAGCACAGATACGCAGTATTTT.